The next 15 T cell receptor beta chains were all read from a single sample in a study of blood T cell repertoires in COVID-19. Sequencing used immunoSEQ multiplex PCR; TCRdb keeps in-frame clones, though not all of them. The repertoire holds roughly 130,000 clones, with 84% as singletons. Sample: PBMCs or T cells enriched from blood (not recorded which). These TCRs come from a woman aged 45-59 years with acute COVID-19.

The CDR3 DNA reads as TGTGCCAGCAGTGCAGCGGGGCTGGGGGATACGCAGTATTTT. Translating it yields CASSAAGLGDTQYF. The gene calls are TRBV6-4 and TRBJ2-3, with 7 nucleotides matching TRBD2. This CDR3 spans 14 amino acids. Trimming cost V 4 bases and J 6 bases; bases outside gene matches: 7. The germline CDR1 and CDR2 sequences are MRHNA and SNTAGT.

The rearrangement joins TRBV11-3 to TRBJ1-4; 10 bases are a match to TRBD1. CDR1 and CDR2 (germline): SGHNT, YENEEA. With 5 bases clipped from V and 8 bases from J, the junction kept 8 bases outside the gene matches. This CDR3 has 15 amino acids. As DNA, the CDR3 is TGTGCCAGCAGCACTGACAGGGGGCCGGGGGAAAAACTGTTTTTT. Encoded protein: CASSTDRGPGEKLFF.

This chain joins TRBV7-9 and TRBJ2-5, with a tentative D call TRBD1 (6 bases). In germline, CDR1 is SEHNR, CDR2 FQNEAQ (reference sequence). V lost 1 base to trimming and J lost 1 base, with 7 bases between them. The CDR3 runs to 14 residues. CDR3 region: CASSLVQGQETQYF. As DNA, the CDR3 is TGTGCCAGCAGCTTAGTACAGGGCCAAGAGACCCAGTACTTC.

V is TRBV12-3 or TRBV12-4 and J is TRBJ2-5, with a possible D match to TRBD1 (5 bases). The V end was cut by 2 bases, the J end by 4 bases, with 8 bases between. The CDR3 consists of 13 residues. CDR3 residues: CASSLQGAETQYF. In DNA, the CDR3 is TGTGCCAGCAGTTTACAGGGTGCAGAGACCCAGTACTTC.

This sequence joins TRBV5-1 and TRBJ1-1, with D tentatively TRBD1 (5 bases). Germline CDR1 is SGHRS and CDR2 is YFSETQ. The CDR3 loop spans 14 amino acids. The ends were cut back, 4 bases at V and 5 bases at J, with 15 bases in the middle. The CDR3 is CASSPDGGMTEAFF. In DNA form, the CDR3 reads TGCGCCAGCAGCCCCGATGGGGGGATGACTGAAGCTTTCTTT.

This chain connects TRBV12-5 to TRBJ2-7; the D is unclear. The germline CDR1 and CDR2 sequences are LGHNT and FRNRAP. Trimming pared 5 bases from V and 12 bases from J, leaving 14 bases between. The CDR3 has 11 amino acids. CDR3 sequence reads: CASGGKYGRYF. In DNA form, the CDR3 reads TGTGCTAGTGGTGGTAAGTACGGTCGGTACTTC.

The rearrangement joins TRBV3-1 (or the pseudogene TRBV3-2) to TRBJ2-7, with D tentatively TRBD2 (7 bases). V shed 3 bases and J shed 0 bases, with 18 bases lying between them. The germline gives CDR1 LGHDT, CDR2 YNNKEL (reference sequence). The CDR3 runs to 17 residues. CDR3 protein: CASSHARLAGASYEQYF. In DNA, the CDR3 is TGTGCCAGCAGCCACGCAAGACTAGCAGGGGCCTCCTACGAGCAGTACTTC.

V and J are TRBV3-1 (or the pseudogene TRBV3-2) and TRBJ2-1, with a weak D call TRBD2 (6 bases). V lost 0 bases and J lost 8, with 11 bases in between. This CDR3 contains 14 residues. CDR1 and CDR2 (germline): LGHDT, YNNKEL (reference sequence). The CDR3 protein is CASSQDLANHEQFF. CDR3 coding DNA: TGTGCCAGCAGCCAAGATCTAGCGAACCATGAGCAGTTCTTC.

Only one count was recorded for this clone. The chain joins TRBV10-2 to TRBJ1-5; D perhaps matches TRBD1 (6 bases). The CDR3 consists of 14 residues. The germline CDR1 and CDR2 sequences are WSHSY and SAAADI. The V end was cut by 6 bases, the J end by 2 bases, with 11 bases between. The CDR3 DNA reads TGCGCCAGCAGAAAACAGGGAGGCAATCAGCCCCAGCATTTT. This gives the protein CASRKQGGNQPQHF.

This chain connects TRBV24-1 to TRBJ1-2; D unclear. This CDR3 is 14 amino acids long. Trimming took off 2 bases at V and 4 bases at J, with 10 bases between the two ends. Germline values: CDR1 KGHDR, CDR2 SFDVKD. The CDR3 sequence is CATSDSPMAYGYTF. In DNA, the CDR3 is TGTGCCACCAGTGATTCGCCGATGGCCTATGGCTACACCTTC.

CDR3 loop: CASSLLRTATEAFF. The CDR3 DNA reads TGTGCCAGCAGTTTATTGAGGACAGCCACTGAAGCTTTCTTT. The J gene is TRBJ1-1, the V gene TRBV28, with D possibly being TRBD1 (6 bases). CDR1 MDHEN and CDR2 SYDVKM come from the germline V gene. Trimming pared 1 base from V and 4 bases from J, leaving 10 bases between. The length of the CDR3 is 14 residues.

For the CDR3, the DNA is TGTGCCAGCAGCCCTACAGCCTCACCCCTCCACTTT. Translation: CASSPTASPLHF. The chain is built from TRBV14 and TRBJ1-6, with D uncertain. The CDR3 contains 12 residues. Germline CDR1 SGHDN, CDR2 FVKESK. V shed 4 bases and J shed 10 bases, with 8 bases lying between them.

Only one count was recorded for this clone. V is TRBV7-8 and J is TRBJ2-1, with TRBD2 matching over 9 bases. CDR3 length: 16 residues. Germline-derived CDR1 and CDR2 are SGHVS and FQNEAQ. Trimming removed 0 bases from V and 6 bases from J; junction bases left unmatched: 6. The CDR3 spells CASSLARLAGTNEQFF. The CDR3 DNA follows: TGTGCCAGCAGCTTAGCGCGGCTAGCGGGGACCAATGAGCAGTTCTTC.

J is TRBJ1-2 and V is TRBV19; a weak D match, TRBD1 (5 bases). The V gene lost 4 bases and the J gene lost 4 bases, with 16 bases spanning the gap. Germline loops: CDR1 LNHDA, CDR2 SQIVND (reference sequence). CDR3 size: 15 residues. CDR3 in DNA: TGTGCCAGTAGTACCGAGACAGTTATCGGCTATGGCTACACCTTC. Protein sequence: CASSTETVIGYGYTF.

This clone was picked up one time. This chain links TRBV19 with TRBJ2-7; 7 bases fit TRBD2. CDR1 is LNHDA, CDR2 SQIVND, per germline (reference sequence). The CDR3 runs 17 residues. The trim removed 7 bases at V and 1 base at J, leaving 16 bases unmatched. For the CDR3, the DNA is TGTGCCAGTATGTGGCAGTTGACTAGCTCAGAATCCTACGAGCAGTACTTC. Translated, it gives CASMWQLTSSESYEQYF.